Included here is one TCR beta chain sequence, with context. Its cognate antigen has yet to be identified. There are no base qualities to consult, and no much larger clone falls within one base. This entry comes from a study of blood T cell repertoires in COVID-19 (dated by TCRdb to between 2020 and 2021). Notes on the research overall: Samples covering the acute and convalescent phases of COVID-19 were provided by collaborators in the United States, Italy and Spain. The prospective study material was composed of cDNA or gDNA derived from T cells, B-cell-depleted T cells, or PBMCs. Where available, HLA class I and class II types were taken from metadata supplied by the sample provider and were not determined by assay-based typing. Deeply sampled blood TCRbeta repertoires from subjects exposed to, actively infected with, or recovered from COVID-19 were included in the dataset. Samples were obtained from the ongoing ImmuneRACE study (first 160 participants) and from over a thousand subjects provided by 6 global collaborators. The sample metadata nearly always contained a de-identified subject ID, COVID-19 status, age in years and sex. The repertoires were made available in a free public database intended to serve as a resource for research on the immune response to SARS-CoV-2.

At one collaborating source in Seattle, patients were enrolled during active infection and were followed longitudinally through the course of disease. Each collaborating institution followed its own protocols to collect whole blood in K2EDTA tubes. For TCRbeta analysis, collaborators shipped samples in one of three forms: frozen whole blood, isolated PBMCs, or DNA extracted from either of those sample types. Overall study results and their limits: Clinical and demographic metadata were provided uncurated, with the amount varying by source and participant.

The immunoSEQ Assay, a bias-controlled multiplex PCR, was used to amplify TCRbeta CDR3 regions from genomic DNA. For the original study's pipeline: The number of nucleated cells in each sample was estimated by amplification of reference gene primers within the assay. To quantify the absolute abundance of each unique TCRbeta CDR3 rearrangement, sequence reads were collapsed and filtered. Productive Simpson clonality was computed per sample as the square root of Simpson's diversity index over productive rearrangements. TCRdb limited this immuneACCESS table to in-frame rearrangements with V and J called. A share of clones is missing; checked studies link under half to unresolved V genes, and the rest is unexplained. V and J calls and clone size are given by that table; D and trimming were obtained from the DNA. The sample has roughly 390,000 clones on record, 87% of them singletons. About 10% of the sample lies in the top ten.

V is clipped by 7 bases and J by 0 bases, and the sequence between their germline boundaries is 12 bases long. The germline V gene yields SNHLY for CDR1 and FYNNEI for CDR2. The CDR3 holds 14 amino acids from the cysteine to the phenylalanine. Only the CDR3 region is kept as DNA, spanning 42 bases read in frame from base 1. The sequence was obtained from a woman aged 25 to 39 with COVID-19, enrolled during active disease. This chain is built from TRBV2 and TRBJ1-1, with the D gene too uncertain to name. Material: peripheral blood. The CDR3 region: CASTFESLNTEAFF. Here is the DNA: TGTGCCAGCACCTTCGAGTCCCTGAACACTGAAGCTTTCTTT.